Each of the 8 T cell receptor beta chains below was sequenced from the same sample in a study of post-analysis software for immune sequencing data. Broader study findings: Patients carried five TRBV segments more frequently than controls did, and TRBV5-6, TRBV5-1 and TRBV20-1 were among them.

Their antigen targets remain unknown. TCR beta cDNA libraries included unique molecular identifiers. TCRdb used MiXCR to reprocess the PCR reads, holding one entry per CDR3 protein. The sample consists of hundreds of thousands of distinct CDR3 sequences, about 32% of them appearing once. Sequencing used blood. The receptors stem from a girl aged 5-17 years with multiple sclerosis.

The chain links TRBV5-1 to TRBJ2-3; no clear D gene. With 2 bases removed from V and 4 bases from J, the gap between germline ends came to 8 bases. Germline loops: CDR1 SGHRS, CDR2 YFSETQ. CDR3 length: 13 residues. The CDR3 reads CASSLHGSDTQYF. Written as DNA, the CDR3 is TGCGCCAGCAGCTTACATGGGTCAGATACGCAGTATTTT.

The sample holds many counts of this clonotype. The chain couples TRBV4-1 to TRBJ2-1; maybe TRBD1 (5 bases). V lost 0 bases, J lost 8 bases, and 8 bases lay in between. Germline CDR1 and CDR2: MGHRA and YSYEKL. The CDR3 has 13 amino acids. In DNA, the CDR3 is TGCGCCAGCAGCCAAGAAGGGGCATATGAGCAGTTCTTC. Its protein product is CASSQEGAYEQFF.

This chain uses TRBV9 with TRBJ2-3; TRBD2 matches at 11 bases. This CDR3 has 15 amino acids. Germline CDR1 and CDR2: SGDLS and YYNGEE. J gave up 8 bases and V 3 bases, and 8 bases lay outside the gene matches. This CDR3 reads CASSALAGGSTTQYF. In DNA, the CDR3 is TGTGCCAGCAGCGCCCTAGCGGGAGGCTCTACTACGCAGTATTTT. Filled out from reference TRBV9 and TRBJ2-3, the complete variable domain reads DSGVTQTPKHLITATGQRVTLRCSPRSGDLSVYWYQQSLDQGLQFLIQYYNGEERAKGNILERFSAQQFPDLHSELNLSSLELGDSALYFCASSALAGGSTTQYFGPGTRLTVL.

V usage is TRBV20-1 and J usage is TRBJ2-1, with 8 nucleotides matching TRBD2. J gave up 4 bases and V 6 bases, and 11 bases lay outside the gene matches. Germline V gene data show CDR1 as DFQATT and CDR2 as SNEGSKA (reference sequence). The CDR3 contains 15 residues. The CDR3 DNA is TGCAGTGCACGCCCAGGGGCGGGGGGATACAATGAGCAGTTCTTC. The encoded protein is CSARPGAGGYNEQFF.

About this clonotype itself: A clone one base away is much larger, so this may be a read error. The chain joins TRBV4-1 to TRBJ2-7; D gene uncertain. Deletions cut 2 bases from V and 7 bases from J, with 12 bases between. This CDR3 is built from 13 residues. The germline V gene has CDR1 MGHRA and CDR2 YSYEKL. The CDR3 bases are TGCGCCAGCAGCCAACAACCCTACAATGAGCAGTACTTC. It yields the protein CASSQQPYNEQYF.

This chain joins TRBV28 and TRBJ1-1, with D tentatively TRBD1 (6 bases). Looked up from germline, CDR1 is MDHEN and CDR2 is SYDVKM. The CDR3 is made up of 14 amino acids. The V and J ends lost 3 bases and 1 base respectively, with 9 bases between them. CDR3 coding DNA: TGTGCCAGCAGTTTTGAGGGGGGGAACACTGAAGCTTTCTTT. Protein: CASSFEGGNTEAFF.

A word on this clonotype: At one end, the junction sequence differs from germline, possibly due to a read error. This sequence joins TRBV12-3 or TRBV12-4 and TRBJ2-1, with D possibly matching TRBD1 (6 bases). CDR3 size: 15 residues. As DNA, the CDR3 is TGTGCCGGCAGGGGCACAGGGATCACCTACAATGAGCAGTTCTTC. The encoded protein is CAGRGTGITYNEQFF.

This clonotype was seen a handful of times. The V and J genes are TRBV6-1 and TRBJ2-5, with 7 bases fitting TRBD1. After removal of 6 bases from V and 2 bases from J, the junction contained 9 bases not matched to a gene. CDR1 is MNHNS, CDR2 SASEGT, per germline. This CDR3 contains 15 residues. CDR3 bases: TGTGCCAGCAGCCCAATTTCACAGGGGCAAGAGACCCAGTACTTC. The encoded protein is CASSPISQGQETQYF.